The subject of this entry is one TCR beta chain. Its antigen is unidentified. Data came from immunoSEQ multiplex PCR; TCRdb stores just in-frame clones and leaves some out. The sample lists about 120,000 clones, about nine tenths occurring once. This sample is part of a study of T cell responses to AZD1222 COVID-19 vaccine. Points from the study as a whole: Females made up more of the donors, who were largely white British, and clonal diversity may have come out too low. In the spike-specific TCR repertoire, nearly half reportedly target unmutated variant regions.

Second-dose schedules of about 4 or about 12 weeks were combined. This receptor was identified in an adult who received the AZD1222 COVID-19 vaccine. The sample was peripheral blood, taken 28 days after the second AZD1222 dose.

CDR3: CASSQGEIGGGEKLFF. CDR3 DNA: TGTGCCAGCAGCCAAGGTGAAATAGGGGGCGGTGAAAAACTGTTTTTT. The chain links TRBV4-2 to TRBJ1-4; 7 bases fit TRBD1. The trim removed 1 base at V and 7 bases at J, leaving 9 bases unmatched. Germline V gene lookup returns CDR1 LGHNA and CDR2 YNFKEQ. The CDR3 is 16 residues long.